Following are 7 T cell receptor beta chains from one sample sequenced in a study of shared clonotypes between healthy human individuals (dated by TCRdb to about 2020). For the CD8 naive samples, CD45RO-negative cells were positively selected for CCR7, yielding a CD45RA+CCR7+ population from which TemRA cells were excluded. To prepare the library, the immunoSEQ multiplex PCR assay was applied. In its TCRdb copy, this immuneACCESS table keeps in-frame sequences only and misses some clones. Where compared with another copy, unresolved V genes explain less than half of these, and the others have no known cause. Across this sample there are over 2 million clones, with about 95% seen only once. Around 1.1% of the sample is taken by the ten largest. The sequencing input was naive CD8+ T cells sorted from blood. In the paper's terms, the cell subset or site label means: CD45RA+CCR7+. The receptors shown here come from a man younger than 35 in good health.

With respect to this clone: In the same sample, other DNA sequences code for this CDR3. The CDR3 loop reads CASSLDRDYEQYF. CDR3 DNA: TGTGCCAGCAGTTTAGACAGGGACTACGAGCAGTACTTC. This chain uses TRBV27 with TRBJ2-7; TRBD1 aligns across 7 bases. V shed 2 bases and J 3 bases; nucleotides not matched to a gene: 1. The CDR3 is 13 amino acids. Looked up from germline, CDR1 is MNHEY and CDR2 is SMNVEV (reference sequence).

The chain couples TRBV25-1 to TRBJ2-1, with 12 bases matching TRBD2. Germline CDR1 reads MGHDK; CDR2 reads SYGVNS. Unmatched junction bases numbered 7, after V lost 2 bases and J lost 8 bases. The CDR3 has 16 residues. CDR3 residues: CASSEQGLAGSDEQFF. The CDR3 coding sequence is TGTGCCAGCAGTGAACAAGGACTAGCGGGAAGTGATGAGCAGTTCTTC.

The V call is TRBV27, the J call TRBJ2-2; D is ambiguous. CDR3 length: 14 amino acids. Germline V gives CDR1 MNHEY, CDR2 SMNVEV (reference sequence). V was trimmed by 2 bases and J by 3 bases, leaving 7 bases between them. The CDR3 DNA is TGTGCCAGCAGTTTAAAGGGTTACACCGGGGAGCTGTTTTTT. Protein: CASSLKGYTGELFF.

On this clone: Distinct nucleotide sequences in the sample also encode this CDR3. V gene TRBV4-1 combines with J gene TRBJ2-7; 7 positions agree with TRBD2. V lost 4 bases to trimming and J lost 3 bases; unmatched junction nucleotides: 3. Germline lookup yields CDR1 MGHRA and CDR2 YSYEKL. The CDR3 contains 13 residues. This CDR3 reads CASSPREGYEQYF. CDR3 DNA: TGCGCCAGCAGCCCAAGGGAGGGCTACGAGCAGTACTTC.

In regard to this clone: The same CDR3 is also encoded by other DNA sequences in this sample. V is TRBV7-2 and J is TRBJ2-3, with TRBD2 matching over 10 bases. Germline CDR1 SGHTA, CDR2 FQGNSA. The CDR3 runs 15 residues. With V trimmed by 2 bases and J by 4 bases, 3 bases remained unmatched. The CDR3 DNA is TGTGCCAGCAGCTTACTAGCGGGAGTTCCAGATACGCAGTATTTT. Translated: CASSLLAGVPDTQYF.

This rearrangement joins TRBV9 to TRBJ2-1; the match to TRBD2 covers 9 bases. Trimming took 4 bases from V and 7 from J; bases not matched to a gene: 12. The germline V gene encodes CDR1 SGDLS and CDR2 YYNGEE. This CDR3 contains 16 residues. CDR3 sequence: CASSSSTGLAGNEQFF. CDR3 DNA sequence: TGTGCCAGCAGCTCCTCGACAGGGCTAGCGGGGAATGAGCAGTTCTTC.

CDR3 region: CASSYGQGSSPLHF. In DNA form, the CDR3 reads TGTGCCAGCAGTTACGGGCAGGGGAGTTCACCCCTCCACTTT. The V call is TRBV6-6, the J call TRBJ1-6; a possible D gene is TRBD1 (6 bases). The CDR3 runs to 14 residues. Trimming left V 2 bases short and J 9 bases short, with 11 bases between. Per germline, CDR1 MNHNY and CDR2 SVGAGI (reference sequence).